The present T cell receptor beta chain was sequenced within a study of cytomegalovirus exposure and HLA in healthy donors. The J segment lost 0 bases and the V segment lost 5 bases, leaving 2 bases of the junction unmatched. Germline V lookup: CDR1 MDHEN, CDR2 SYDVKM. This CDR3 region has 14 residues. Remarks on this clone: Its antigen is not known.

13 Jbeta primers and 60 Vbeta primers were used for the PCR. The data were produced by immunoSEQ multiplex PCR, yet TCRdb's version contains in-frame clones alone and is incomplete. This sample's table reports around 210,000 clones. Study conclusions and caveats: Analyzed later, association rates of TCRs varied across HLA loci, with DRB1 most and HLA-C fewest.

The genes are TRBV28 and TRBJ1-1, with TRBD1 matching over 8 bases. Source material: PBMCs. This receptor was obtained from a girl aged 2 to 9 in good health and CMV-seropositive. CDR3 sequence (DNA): TGTGCCAGCAGTCCAGGGGGCTTGAACACTGAAGCTTTCTTT. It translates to CASSPGGLNTEAFF.